This T cell receptor beta chain was recorded in a study of identical twins. This clonotype came up a few times. The target antigen is unknown. V was trimmed by 5 bases and J by 9 bases, leaving 17 bases between them. The CDR3 extends over 13 amino acids. A single record per CDR3 protein comes from TCRdb applying MiXCR to the 5' RACE reads. The data show hundreds of thousands of distinct CDR3 sequences, around 20% seen once. Points from the study as a whole: Abundant beta clonotypes from cord blood bore fewer insertions; memory repertoires lacked this pattern. The conclusions drew on cross-sectional statistical analysis instead of tracking the same donors.

These data were also filed under a second study, of T cells expressing NK-cell markers. That report adds: HCMV seropositivity characterized seven of the eight sequenced donors, and seronegativity one.

The chain has TRBV12-3 or TRBV12-4 and TRBJ2-7, with D possibly matching TRBD2 (6 bases). This TCR came from a woman between 18 and 30 years old in good health. Sequenced input: PBMCs. CDR3 region: CASSLRLGGRQYF. The CDR3 coding sequence is TGTGCCAGCAGTCTAAGACTAGGAGGTAGGCAGTACTTC.